Below, one T cell receptor (beta chain) is given with its context. This sample is part of a study of blood T cell repertoires in COVID-19. The length of the CDR3 is 16 residues. Germline V gene data show CDR1 as SGHAT and CDR2 as FQNNGV. Unmatched junction bases numbered 6, after V lost 5 bases and J lost 0 bases. Libraries were prepared by immunoSEQ multiplex PCR; TCRdb keeps only in-frame clonotypes and omits some of them. The sample lists about 250,000 clones; 70% to 90% were seen once. Sequencing was done on a sample of peripheral blood. This receptor was taken from a woman aged 25 to 39 with active or convalescent COVID-19. V usage is TRBV11-2 and J usage is TRBJ2-7, with TRBD2 identical over 11 bases. The CDR3 DNA follows: TGTGCCAGCAGCCTGGGCGGGACTAGCGGCTCCTACGAGCAGTACTTC. It encodes CASSLGGTSGSYEQYF.